This T cell receptor beta chain derives from a study of response to subunit inactivated influenza vaccine. Overall study results and limits: That few new T cells are recruited by each seasonal influenza vaccination was the authors' suggestion.

One entry per CDR3 protein results from TCRdb running MiXCR on the RT-PCR reads. There are about 500,000 distinct CDR3 sequences in the sample; 16% occur only once, and 2.5% to 3.5% lies in the top ten. This clonotype has a count of ten or more. The antigen is undetermined. This CDR3 comprises 15 residues. The germline V gene has CDR1 SGHAT and CDR2 FQNNGV. With 1 base clipped from V and 2 bases from J, the junction kept 1 base outside the gene matches. The rearrangement joins TRBV11-2 to TRBJ2-7, with 11 bases matching TRBD2. The sequences come from CD4+ T cells sorted from PBMCs, collected around 25 months after vaccination. The sequence came from a man between 50 and 75 years old who received an inactivated influenza vaccine. The CDR3 coding sequence is TGTGCCAGCAGCTTAGGTAGCGGGGGGGCCTACGAGCAGTACTTC. This sequence encodes CASSLGSGGAYEQYF. Using reference TRBV11-2 and TRBJ2-7 for the parts outside the CDR3, the full variable domain is EAGVAQSPRYKIIEKRQSVAFWCNPISGHATLYWYQQILGQGPKLLIQFQNNGVVDDSQLPKDRFSAERLKGVDSTLKIQPAKLEDSAVYLCASSLGSGGAYEQYFGPGTRLTVT.